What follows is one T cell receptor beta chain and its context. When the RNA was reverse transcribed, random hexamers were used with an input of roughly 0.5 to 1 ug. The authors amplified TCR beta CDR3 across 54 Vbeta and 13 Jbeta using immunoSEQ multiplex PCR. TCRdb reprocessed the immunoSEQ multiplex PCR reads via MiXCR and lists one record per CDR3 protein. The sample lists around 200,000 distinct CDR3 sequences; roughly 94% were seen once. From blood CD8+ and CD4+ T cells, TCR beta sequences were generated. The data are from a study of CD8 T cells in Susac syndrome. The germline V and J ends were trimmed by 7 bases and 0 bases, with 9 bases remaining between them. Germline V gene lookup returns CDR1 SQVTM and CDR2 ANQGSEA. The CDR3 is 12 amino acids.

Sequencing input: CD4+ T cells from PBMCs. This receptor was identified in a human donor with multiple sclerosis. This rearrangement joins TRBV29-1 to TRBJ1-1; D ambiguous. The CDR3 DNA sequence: TGCAGCGCGAAGTACATGAACACTGAAGCTTTCTTT. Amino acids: CSAKYMNTEAFF.